This T cell receptor beta chain was obtained from a study of shared clonotypes between healthy human individuals. General study results and limits: There were few donors, and this limited the genetic and exposure-history diversity represented. Shared across several donors were about 4.6% of the naive CD4 clonotypes. Incompleteness in sorted-subset sequencing, despite large depth, was shown by rarefaction.

Terminally differentiated effector memory CD45RA+ cells were excluded by CCR7 positive selection of CD45RO-negative cells. Several immunoSEQ plates held equal portions of the genomic DNA taken from each subset. The repertoire was sequenced with immunoSEQ multiplex PCR; TCRdb's copy has only in-frame clones and lacks some. Among roughly 2 million clones, approximately 94% were seen once, and the ten largest hold roughly 1%. The V segment lost 3 bases and the J segment 5 bases; nucleotides outside the gene matches: 7. The CDR3 is made up of 16 amino acids. Looked up from germline, CDR1 is MGHRA and CDR2 is YSYEKL. Details on this clone: Antigen: not known.

Source material: naive CD8+ T cells sorted from blood. The sequence was collected from a man between 18 and 29 years old in good health. The chain employs TRBV4-1 and TRBJ2-1; TRBD2 agrees at 10 bases. The CDR3 DNA reads TGCGCCAGCAGCCAGCCCGGACTAGCGGACAACAATGAGCAGTTCTTC. Amino acid sequence: CASSQPGLADNNEQFF.